This T cell receptor beta chain was recovered during a study of cytomegalovirus exposure and HLA in healthy donors. This clone was seen a single time. The PCR made use of 60 Vbeta and 13 Jbeta primers. Some clones are missing from TCRdb's copy, which holds only in-frame ones; the method was immunoSEQ multiplex PCR. The sample lists approximately 190,000 clones, 77% seen once, with less than 2.5% in the top ten. Germline CDR1 and CDR2: SEHNR and FQNEAQ (reference sequence). V was pared by 7 bases and J by 0 bases, with 8 bases of the junction left unmatched. The CDR3 sequence is 16 residues long. The sample taken for sequencing was PBMCs. This receptor was identified in a woman aged 25 to 39 in good health and CMV-seropositive. This chain uses TRBV7-9 with TRBJ2-1, with 8 bases matching TRBD2. The CDR3 nucleotides read TGTGCCAGCACCCTCACGGGGACTAGCTCCTACAATGAGCAGTTCTTC. Amino acids: CASTLTGTSSYNEQFF.